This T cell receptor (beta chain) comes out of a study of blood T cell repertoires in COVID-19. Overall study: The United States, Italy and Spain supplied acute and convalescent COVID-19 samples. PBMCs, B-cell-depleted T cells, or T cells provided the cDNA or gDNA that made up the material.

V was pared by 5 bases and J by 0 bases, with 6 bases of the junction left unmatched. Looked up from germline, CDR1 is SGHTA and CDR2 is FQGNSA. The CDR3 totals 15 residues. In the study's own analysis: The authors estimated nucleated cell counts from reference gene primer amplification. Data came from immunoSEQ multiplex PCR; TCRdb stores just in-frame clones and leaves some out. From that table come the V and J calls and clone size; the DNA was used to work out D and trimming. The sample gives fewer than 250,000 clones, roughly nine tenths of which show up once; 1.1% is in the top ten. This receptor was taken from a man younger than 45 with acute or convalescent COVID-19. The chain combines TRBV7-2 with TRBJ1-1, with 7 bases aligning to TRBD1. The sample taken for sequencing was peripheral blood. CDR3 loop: CASSAQGRMNTEAFF. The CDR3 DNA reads TGTGCCAGCAGCGCACAGGGGAGAATGAACACTGAAGCTTTCTTT.